These T cell receptor beta chains were read from a single sample in a study of shared clonotypes between healthy human individuals. Sequencing was performed with immunoSEQ multiplex PCR; in TCRdb, only in-frame clones are kept and a portion is missing. There are about 490,000 clones in the sample; around three quarters occur only once, and about 12% lies in the top ten. The source material was PBMCs. The receptors come from a woman aged 40 to 55 in good health. Some clones in this sample may be carry-over from other donors' samples. CDR3s leave out the opening cysteine and the closing phenylalanine or tryptophan. Each record gives: V gene, CDR3 length, J gene, CDR3 protein.

v_gene: TRBV6-1; len: 14; j_gene: TRBJ2-1; CDR3aa: ASSGLGGQRYNEQF
v_gene: TRBV4-1; len: 12; j_gene: TRBJ1-3; CDR3aa: ASSRLGTGNTIY
v_gene: TRBV10-3; len: 15; j_gene: TRBJ2-2; CDR3aa: AISLNRGTGGSGELF
v_gene: TRBV28; len: 10; j_gene: TRBJ1-1; CDR3aa: ASSPRQVEAF
v_gene: TRBV7-3; len: 13; j_gene: TRBJ1-1; CDR3aa: ASSPKLGSAAEAF
v_gene: TRBV10-2; len: 12; j_gene: TRBJ2-7; CDR3aa: ASSPRRDSYEQY
v_gene: TRBV5-1; len: 14; j_gene: TRBJ2-5; CDR3aa: ASSFVTQGRQETQY
v_gene: TRBV27; len: 13; j_gene: TRBJ1-2; CDR3aa: ASSRTGGLEYGYT
v_gene: TRBV7-8; len: 11; j_gene: TRBJ1-1; CDR3aa: ASSPQARTEAF
v_gene: TRBV2; len: 17; j_gene: TRBJ2-1; CDR3aa: ASSEAPGLAGARPNEQF
v_gene: TRBV5-4; len: 12; j_gene: TRBJ1-1; CDR3aa: ASSLQGSRTEAF
v_gene: TRBV7-6; len: 14; j_gene: TRBJ2-3; CDR3aa: ASSFDKGAGADTQY
v_gene: TRBV27; len: 11; j_gene: TRBJ1-1; CDR3aa: ASSSNRGTEAF
v_gene: TRBV2; len: 14; j_gene: TRBJ2-7; CDR3aa: ASSESGVADTYEQY
v_gene: TRBV4-1; len: 14; j_gene: TRBJ2-1; CDR3aa: ASSRLLAGVYNEQF
v_gene: TRBV5-6; len: 10; j_gene: TRBJ2-1; CDR3aa: ASSAGLAEQF
v_gene: TRBV6-1; len: 11; j_gene: TRBJ2-3; CDR3aa: ASDSRGPHTQY
v_gene: TRBV7-8; len: 16; j_gene: TRBJ2-6; CDR3aa: ASSLLGGIAPGANVLT
v_gene: TRBV4-2; len: 11; j_gene: TRBJ2-3; CDR3aa: ASRSLSTDTQY
v_gene: TRBV2; len: 12; j_gene: TRBJ2-2; CDR3aa: ASGGSSGTGELF
v_gene: TRBV28; len: 14; j_gene: TRBJ2-7; CDR3aa: ASRPATGLPPYEQY
v_gene: TRBV7-2; len: 12; j_gene: TRBJ2-1; CDR3aa: ASSLERGYNEQF
v_gene: TRBV29-1; len: 12; j_gene: -; CDR3aa: SVGTGQMNYEQY
v_gene: TRBV10-3; len: 11; j_gene: TRBJ2-3; CDR3aa: AISESTLDTQY
v_gene: TRBV9; len: 14; j_gene: TRBJ2-2; CDR3aa: ASSPQSARNTGELF
v_gene: TRBV11-2; len: 10; j_gene: TRBJ2-2; CDR3aa: ASQGDTGELF
v_gene: TRBV28; len: 14; j_gene: TRBJ1-2; CDR3aa: ASSLGQGAFVYGYT
v_gene: TRBV5-1; len: 14; j_gene: TRBJ2-2; CDR3aa: ASSLEGGSGTGELF
v_gene: TRBV19; len: 13; j_gene: TRBJ1-5; CDR3aa: ASTPGGKSNQPQH
v_gene: TRBV2; len: 12; j_gene: TRBJ2-2; CDR3aa: ASSEALGGGELF
v_gene: TRBV7-8; len: 12; j_gene: TRBJ2-1; CDR3aa: ASSLVASGGEQF
v_gene: TRBV27; len: 11; j_gene: TRBJ2-5; CDR3aa: ASRILGQETQY
v_gene: TRBV4-3; len: 11; j_gene: TRBJ1-4; CDR3aa: ASSQDRRRELF
v_gene: TRBV5-1; len: 14; j_gene: TRBJ2-7; CDR3aa: ASSLGFDGEGYEQY
v_gene: TRBV7-2; len: 12; j_gene: TRBJ2-4; CDR3aa: ASGETSAGYIQY
v_gene: TRBV4-1; len: 13; j_gene: TRBJ2-2; CDR3aa: ASSQRQGGDGELF
v_gene: TRBV18; len: 13; j_gene: TRBJ2-5; CDR3aa: ASSPRGTGLETQY
v_gene: TRBV19; len: 14; j_gene: TRBJ2-2; CDR3aa: ASSIVLAGDLGELF
v_gene: TRBV7-2; len: 15; j_gene: TRBJ2-3; CDR3aa: ASSLVGTSGSSDTQY
v_gene: TRBV7-2; len: 15; j_gene: TRBJ2-5; CDR3aa: ASSLYSAPGRSGTQY
v_gene: TRBV23-1; len: 13; j_gene: TRBJ1-3; CDR3aa: ASSQSLRGRDTIY
v_gene: TRBV6-6; len: 13; j_gene: TRBJ2-3; CDR3aa: ASSKRDRSTDTQY